The rows below give T cell receptor beta chains drawn from one sample of a study of T cell responses to AZD1222 COVID-19 vaccine. Method: immunoSEQ multiplex PCR; TCRdb's copy keeps in-frame clones and lacks some. The sample yields about 180,000 clones, 75% to 95% seen once. The source material was peripheral blood, sampled on day 0 of AZD1222 vaccination. These receptor sequences come from an adult in good health. Both conserved end residues are part of each CDR3. The order of the fields is clone size, V gene, J gene, D gene, CDR3 DNA, CDR3 protein. The D gene is left open where the match is weak. Clone size, where shown, is once, few, many, or a class for clones that have expanded.

NA,TRBV19,TRBJ1-5,TRBD1,TGTGCCAGTAGTACTCGTACAGGGGATCAGCCCCAGCATTTT,CASSTRTGDQPQHF
NA,TRBV29-1,TRBJ1-2,TRBD1,TGCAGCGTTGAGGGGACAGCGGATGGCTACACCTTC,CSVEGTADGYTF
NA,TRBV29-1,TRBJ1-2,TRBD1,TGCAGCGTTAAACAGGGGAACTATGGCTACACCTTC,CSVKQGNYGYTF
NA,TRBV5-5,TRBJ1-5,NA,TGTGCCAGCAGCTTGATCCCGAGCAATCAGCCCCAGCATTTT,CASSLIPSNQPQHF
NA,TRBV7-8,TRBJ2-3,TRBD2,TGTGCCAGCAGCCGGAGAGCCAGCGGGGGCCAGAAGGATACGCAGTATTTT,CASSRRASGGQKDTQYF
NA,TRBV7-2,TRBJ2-7,NA,TGTGCCAGCAGTTTCGGTCTGTACACCATCCACGAGCAGTACTTC,CASSFGLYTIHEQYF
NA,TRBV7-9,TRBJ1-1,TRBD1,TGTGCCAGCAGCTTAGCTCTCTTGCAGGGGGTGGTGGCGGCTTTCTTT,CASSLALLQGVVAAFF
NA,TRBV7-9,TRBJ2-7,NA,TGTGCCAGCTGCCAGGGAACGGCCTACGAGCAGTACTTC,CASCQGTAYEQYF
NA,TRBV7-9,TRBJ1-6,NA,TGTGCCAGCAGACTTGGACAGAGTGATTCACCCCTCCACTTT,CASRLGQSDSPLHF
NA,TRBV2,TRBJ2-2,NA,TGTGCCAGCAGTGGGGGGGCGTACACCGGGGAGCTGTTTTTT,CASSGGAYTGELFF
NA,TRBV4-1,TRBJ2-3,TRBD2,TGCGCCAGCAGCCAAGAACGCCCGGGGGGGAGCATTAGCACAGATACGCAGTATTTT,CASSQERPGGSISTDTQYF
NA,TRBV27,TRBJ2-3,NA,TGTGCCAGCACCTTCTTGGGGGCAGATACGCAGTATTTT,CASTFLGADTQYF
NA,TRBV7-6,TRBJ2-5,TRBD2,TGTGCCAGCAGCTTAGGTAGCATAGCGGGGGGTCAAGAGACCCAGTACTTC,CASSLGSIAGGQETQYF
few,TRBV14,TRBJ2-7,TRBD1,TGTGCCAGCAGCCCTCGCAAGGGGGCTAACTACGAGCAGTACTTC,CASSPRKGANYEQYF
NA,TRBV9,TRBJ2-3,TRBD2,TGTGCCAGCAGCTCCCTGTGGCTAGCGGGGGGGCGGGATACGCAGTATTTT,CASSSLWLAGGRDTQYF
NA,TRBV4-1,TRBJ1-6,NA,TGCGCCAGCAGCCAAGTCGCAGGGGACAATTCACCCCTCCACTTT,CASSQVAGDNSPLHF
NA,TRBV18,TRBJ1-5,TRBD1,TGTGCCAGCTCAGACAGGGAATCAAATCAGCCCCAGCATTTT,CASSDRESNQPQHF
once,TRBV7-9,TRBJ2-5,NA,TGTGCCAGCAGCTTAGGCGTCTTGGAAGGGGAGACCCAGTACTTC,CASSLGVLEGETQYF
NA,TRBV5-1,TRBJ1-1,NA,TGCGCCAGCAGCTTAGGACGGGAGAACACTGAAGCTTTCTTT,CASSLGRENTEAFF
NA,TRBV5-1,TRBJ2-7,NA,TGCGCCAGCAGCGTAGGTCACAGGGATACCTACGAGCAGTACTTC,CASSVGHRDTYEQYF
NA,TRBV19,TRBJ1-5,NA,TGTGCCAGTAGTATAGTCGGTATGAATCAGCCCCAGCATTTT,CASSIVGMNQPQHF
NA,TRBV5-1,TRBJ2-2,NA,TGCGCCAGCAGCTTACAGGATGGCGGGGAGCTGTTTTTT,CASSLQDGGELFF
NA,TRBV10-2,TRBJ2-5,TRBD2,TGCGCCAGCAGTGAAGGCGGGCGGGGAGGGCAAGAGACCCAGTACTTC,CASSEGGRGGQETQYF
NA,TRBV6-6,TRBJ1-5,TRBD1,TGTGCCAGCAGCCTGGAGCGCCGGACAGGGGTCCGAAATAGCAATCAGCCCCAGCATTTT,CASSLERRTGVRNSNQPQHF
NA,TRBV2,TRBJ1-2,NA,TGTGCCAGCACTCTGGATGCTAACTATGGCTACACCTTC,CASTLDANYGYTF
NA,TRBV19,TRBJ1-2,NA,TGTGCCAGTTCAAAGAGGCCCGGCAGGGGACTAGGCAACTATGGCTACACCTTC,CASSKRPGRGLGNYGYTF
NA,TRBV7-8,TRBJ2-2,NA,TGTGCCAGCAGGTCACAGGGAGCCGGGGAGCTGTTTTTT,CASRSQGAGELFF
NA,TRBV18,TRBJ2-1,TRBD2,TGTGCCAGCTCACCAGGACTAGCGGACAATGAGCAGTTCTTC,CASSPGLADNEQFF
NA,TRBV6-1,TRBJ1-2,NA,TGTGCCAGCAGTGAGTTTTACCCCCGGGGCGCGGGGGGCTACACCTTC,CASSEFYPRGAGGYTF
NA,TRBV19,TRBJ1-6,NA,TGTGCCAGTAGTATCTCTTTCCTGGCGGATTCACCCCTCCACTTT,CASSISFLADSPLHF
NA,TRBV27,TRBJ1-5,NA,TGTGCCAGCAGTTTAATTGGGCCCAATCAGCCCCAGCATTTT,CASSLIGPNQPQHF
NA,TRBV18,TRBJ2-2,NA,TGTGCCAGCTCACCAGGCTACACCGGGGAGCTGTTTTTT,CASSPGYTGELFF
NA,TRBV28,TRBJ1-3,TRBD1,TGTGCCAGCAGGAGAGACAGGGGTGCCAGAGGGGACACCATATATTTT,CASRRDRGARGDTIYF
NA,TRBV14,TRBJ1-3,NA,TGTGCCAGCAGCCAACGGTTTAAAACCGGGGCAGTTCGGTCTGGAAACACCATATATTTT,CASSQRFKTGAVRSGNTIYF
NA,TRBV5-6,TRBJ2-7,TRBD2,TGTGCCAGCAGCCCTATTGGACTAGACTACGAGCAGTACTTC,CASSPIGLDYEQYF
once,TRBV7-2,TRBJ1-2,NA,TGTGCCAGCAGCTTAGTGGCAGGGGAAGGCTACACCTTC,CASSLVAGEGYTF
NA,TRBV28,TRBJ2-1,TRBD1,TGTGCCAGCACCCTGACAGGGGGTCTAAATGAGCAGTTCTTC,CASTLTGGLNEQFF
NA,TRBV28,TRBJ1-2,TRBD1,TGTGCCAGCAGTTTTGGGCAGGGGGGAGGAGGCTACACCTTC,CASSFGQGGGGYTF
NA,TRBV28,TRBJ1-2,TRBD1,TGTGCCAGCAGTCCAGAGACAGGGTATGGCTACACCTTC,CASSPETGYGYTF
few,TRBV6-5,TRBJ2-1,NA,TGTGCCAGCAGAGGTGCAGGGGCCTCCAATGAGCAGTTCTTC,CASRGAGASNEQFF
NA,TRBV18,TRBJ1-5,TRBD1,TGTGCCAGCTCACCACAAGGGGGCATGGGCAATCAGCCCCAGCATTTT,CASSPQGGMGNQPQHF
NA,TRBV28,TRBJ2-1,TRBD2,TGTGCCAGCACCCGTGGCTGGCTAGCGGCAGTCCTCGCCTACAATGAGCAGTTCTTC,CASTRGWLAAVLAYNEQFF
NA,TRBV27,TRBJ1-1,NA,TGTGCCAGCAGTCGTGTCCAAGGGCTCATGAACACTGAAGCTTTCTTT,CASSRVQGLMNTEAFF
NA,TRBV27,TRBJ1-2,NA,TGTGCCAGCAGTTTGTACGGGACGCAGTATGGCTACACCTTC,CASSLYGTQYGYTF
once,TRBV4-1,TRBJ1-5,NA,TGCGCCAGCTCCTTTGGAGACGACAATCAGCCCCAGCATTTT,CASSFGDDNQPQHF
NA,TRBV7-2,TRBJ2-7,NA,TGTGCCAGCAGCTGGGCAGGGATGAGGGAGCAGTACTTC,CASSWAGMREQYF